These T cell receptor beta chains were read from a single sample in a study of blood T cell repertoires in COVID-19. Produced via immunoSEQ multiplex PCR; TCRdb's table is partial and in-frame only. The table has 200,000 to 250,000 clones, 85% to 90% seen once. Sequencing used peripheral blood. These receptors were taken from a man aged 25-45 years with COVID-19, enrolled during active disease. CDR3s include the opening cysteine and the closing phenylalanine or tryptophan. A D gene is named only where the DNA matches it firmly. Not every row has a clone size; where given, it reads once, few, many or a size class.

J: TRBJ2-3
D: TRBD2
size: NA
length: 16
V: TRBV19
DNA: TGTGCCAGTAGTTGGGGAAGCGGGGGTAGCACAGATACGCAGTATTTT
CDR3: CASSWGSGGSTDTQYF

J: TRBJ1-2
D: TRBD1
size: NA
length: 13
V: TRBV27
DNA: TGTGCCAGCAGTTTAATGGGGACAGGTGGCTACACCTTC
CDR3: CASSLMGTGGYTF

J: TRBJ1-2
D: TRBD1
size: NA
length: 14
V: TRBV5-1
DNA: TGCGCCAGCAGCTTGGAGCGGACAGGCTATGGCTACACCTTC
CDR3: CASSLERTGYGYTF

J: TRBJ1-5
D: TRBD1
size: NA
length: 14
V: TRBV2
DNA: TGTGCCAGCCGCCGGGACAGGGGGCCTCAGCCCCAGCATTTT
CDR3: CASRRDRGPQPQHF

J: TRBJ2-3
D: NA
size: NA
length: 12
V: TRBV28
DNA: TGTGCCAGCAGTTTATCAATTCCTACGCAGTATTTT
CDR3: CASSLSIPTQYF

J: TRBJ1-2
D: NA
size: NA
length: 16
V: TRBV4-1
DNA: TGCGCCAGCAGCCAAGCCCGTTTACGGGACATCCATGGCTACACCTTC
CDR3: CASSQARLRDIHGYTF

J: TRBJ2-1
D: TRBD2
size: NA
length: 19
V: TRBV7-2
DNA: TGTGCCAGCAGCCTCCAGGGAGGGGAGTTCCTGAGTAGCTACAATGAGCAGTTCTTC
CDR3: CASSLQGGEFLSSYNEQFF

J: TRBJ2-2
D: TRBD1
size: NA
length: 16
V: TRBV7-6
DNA: TGTGCCAGCAGCTTCCGGACAGGGAAGAACACCGGGGAGCTGTTTTTT
CDR3: CASSFRTGKNTGELFF

J: TRBJ1-5
D: TRBD1
size: NA
length: 19
V: TRBV15
DNA: TGTGCCACCAGCAGGCCACGGACAGGGCCGGGTTATGGCAATCAGCCCCAGCATTTT
CDR3: CATSRPRTGPGYGNQPQHF

J: TRBJ2-1
D: NA
size: NA
length: 13
V: TRBV18
DNA: TGTGCCAGCTCACCCGGTTATCAAAATGAGCAGTTCTTC
CDR3: CASSPGYQNEQFF

J: TRBJ1-1
D: NA
size: once
length: 13
V: TRBV27
DNA: TGTGCCAGCAGTCCGCACGCGGGGACTGAAGCTTTCTTT
CDR3: CASSPHAGTEAFF

J: TRBJ2-6
D: NA
size: NA
length: 16
V: TRBV7-2
DNA: TGTGCCAGCAGCTTAGCTCACAGCACTGGGGCCAACGTCCTGACTTTC
CDR3: CASSLAHSTGANVLTF

J: TRBJ1-6
D: NA
size: NA
length: 15
V: TRBV19
DNA: TGTGCCAGTAGTTCTACAGTGGAGGGGAATTCACCCCTCCACTTT
CDR3: CASSSTVEGNSPLHF

J: TRBJ1-1
D: NA
size: NA
length: 13
V: TRBV29-1
DNA: TGCAGCGTTGAGCGGCGCTTGAACACTGAAGCTTTCTTT
CDR3: CSVERRLNTEAFF

J: TRBJ1-2
D: NA
size: NA
length: 14
V: TRBV2
DNA: TGTGCCAGCAGTGAAGCTTGGGCAGCTGATGGCTACACCTTC
CDR3: CASSEAWAADGYTF

J: TRBJ2-2
D: TRBD1
size: NA
length: 15
V: TRBV4-1
DNA: TGCGCCAGCAGCCGGACAGGGGGCTACACCGGGGAGCTGTTTTTT
CDR3: CASSRTGGYTGELFF

J: TRBJ2-2
D: TRBD2
size: once
length: 16
V: TRBV5-5
DNA: TGTGCCAGCAGCGCCAGCGGGGGCACGAACACCGGGGAGCTGTTTTTT
CDR3: CASSASGGTNTGELFF

J: TRBJ1-2
D: NA
size: NA
length: 14
V: TRBV27
DNA: TGTGCCAGCAGTTTATTATCGGCGGCTAATGGCTACACCTTC
CDR3: CASSLLSAANGYTF

J: TRBJ2-7
D: TRBD2
size: NA
length: 15
V: TRBV7-2
DNA: TGTGCCAGCAGCTTAGGGGCTAGCGGCTCCTACGAGCAGTACTTC
CDR3: CASSLGASGSYEQYF

J: TRBJ1-4
D: NA
size: NA
length: 14
V: TRBV6-5
DNA: TGTGCCAGCAGACAGGGAGATGCGAATGAAAAACTGTTTTTT
CDR3: CASRQGDANEKLFF

J: TRBJ2-2
D: TRBD2
size: few
length: 15
V: TRBV30
DNA: TGTGCCTGGAGTCGAGGGAGGGTGGCCACCGGGGAGCTGTTTTTT
CDR3: CAWSRGRVATGELFF

J: TRBJ1-2
D: TRBD1
size: once
length: 14
V: TRBV6-5
DNA: TGTGCCAGTCCACAGGGGGAGAAGGCCTATGGCTACACCTTC
CDR3: CASPQGEKAYGYTF

J: TRBJ2-1
D: TRBD1
size: NA
length: 17
V: TRBV7-3
DNA: TGTGCCAGCAGCCTAAAGCCCCGGGACAGGGGGCATAATGAGCAGTTCTTC
CDR3: CASSLKPRDRGHNEQFF

J: TRBJ1-2
D: TRBD1
size: NA
length: 15
V: TRBV7-2
DNA: TGTGCCAGCAGCTTTCTCGGACAGGGGAGTACCAGCTACACCTTC
CDR3: CASSFLGQGSTSYTF

J: TRBJ1-3
D: NA
size: NA
length: 17
V: TRBV7-2
DNA: TGTGCCAGCAGCTTAGGGGGGGTTGAGGGTATTGGAAACACCATATATTTT
CDR3: CASSLGGVEGIGNTIYF

J: TRBJ1-5
D: NA
size: NA
length: 14
V: TRBV6-6
DNA: TGTGCCAGCAGTTACTCGGGCTCCAATCAGCCCCAGCATTTT
CDR3: CASSYSGSNQPQHF

J: TRBJ2-1
D: TRBD2
size: NA
length: 18
V: TRBV28
DNA: TGTGCCAGCAGTTTATTTGCAGGGTTCCGACTAGCACACAATGAGCAGTTCTTC
CDR3: CASSLFAGFRLAHNEQFF